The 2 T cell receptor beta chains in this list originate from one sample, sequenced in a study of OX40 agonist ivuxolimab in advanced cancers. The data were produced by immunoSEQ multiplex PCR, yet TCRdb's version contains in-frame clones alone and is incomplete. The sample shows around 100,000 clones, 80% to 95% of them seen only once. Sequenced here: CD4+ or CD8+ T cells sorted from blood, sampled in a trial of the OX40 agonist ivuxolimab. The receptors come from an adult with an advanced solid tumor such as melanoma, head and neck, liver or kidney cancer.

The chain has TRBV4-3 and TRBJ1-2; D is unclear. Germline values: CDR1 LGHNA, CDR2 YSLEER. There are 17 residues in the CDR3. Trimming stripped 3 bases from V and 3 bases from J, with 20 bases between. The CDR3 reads CASSQDTRTVEDYGYTF. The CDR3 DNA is TGCGCCAGCAGCCAGGATACCCGGACTGTCGAGGACTATGGCTACACCTTC.

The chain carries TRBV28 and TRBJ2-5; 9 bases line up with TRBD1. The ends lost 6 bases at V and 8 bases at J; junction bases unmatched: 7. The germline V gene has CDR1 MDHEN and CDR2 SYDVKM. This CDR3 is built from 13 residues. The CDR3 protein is CASSPGQGDTQYF. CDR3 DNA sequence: TGTGCCAGCAGCCCGGGACAGGGTGATACCCAGTACTTC.